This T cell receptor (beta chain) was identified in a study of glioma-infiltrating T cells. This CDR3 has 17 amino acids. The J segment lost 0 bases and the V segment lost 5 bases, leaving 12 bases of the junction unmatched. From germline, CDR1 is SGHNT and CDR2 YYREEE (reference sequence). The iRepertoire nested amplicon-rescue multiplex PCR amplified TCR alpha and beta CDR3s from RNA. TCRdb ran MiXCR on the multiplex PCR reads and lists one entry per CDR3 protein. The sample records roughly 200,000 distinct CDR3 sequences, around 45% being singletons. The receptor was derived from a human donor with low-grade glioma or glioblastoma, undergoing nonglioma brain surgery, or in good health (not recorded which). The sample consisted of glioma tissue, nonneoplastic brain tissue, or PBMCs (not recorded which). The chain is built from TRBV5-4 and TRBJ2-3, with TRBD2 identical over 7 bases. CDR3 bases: TGTGCCAGCAGATCCGAACCCGGGAGGACTAGCACAGATACGCAGTATTTT. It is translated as CASRSEPGRTSTDTQYF.